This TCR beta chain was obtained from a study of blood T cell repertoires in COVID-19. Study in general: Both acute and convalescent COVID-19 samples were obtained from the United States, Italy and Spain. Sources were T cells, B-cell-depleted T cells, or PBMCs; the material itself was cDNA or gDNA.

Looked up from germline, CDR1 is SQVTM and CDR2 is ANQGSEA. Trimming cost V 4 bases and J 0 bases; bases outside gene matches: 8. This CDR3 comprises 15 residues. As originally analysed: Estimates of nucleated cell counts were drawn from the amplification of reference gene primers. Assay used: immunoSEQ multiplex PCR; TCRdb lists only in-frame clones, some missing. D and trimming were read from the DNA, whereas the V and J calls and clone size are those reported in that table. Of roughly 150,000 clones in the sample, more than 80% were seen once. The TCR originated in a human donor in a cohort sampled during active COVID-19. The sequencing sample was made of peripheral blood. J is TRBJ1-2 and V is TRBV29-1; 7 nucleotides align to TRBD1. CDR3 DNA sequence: TGCAGCGTTGTGGCTCGGGGACAGCCTAACTATGGCTACACCTTC. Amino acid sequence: CSVVARGQPNYGYTF.